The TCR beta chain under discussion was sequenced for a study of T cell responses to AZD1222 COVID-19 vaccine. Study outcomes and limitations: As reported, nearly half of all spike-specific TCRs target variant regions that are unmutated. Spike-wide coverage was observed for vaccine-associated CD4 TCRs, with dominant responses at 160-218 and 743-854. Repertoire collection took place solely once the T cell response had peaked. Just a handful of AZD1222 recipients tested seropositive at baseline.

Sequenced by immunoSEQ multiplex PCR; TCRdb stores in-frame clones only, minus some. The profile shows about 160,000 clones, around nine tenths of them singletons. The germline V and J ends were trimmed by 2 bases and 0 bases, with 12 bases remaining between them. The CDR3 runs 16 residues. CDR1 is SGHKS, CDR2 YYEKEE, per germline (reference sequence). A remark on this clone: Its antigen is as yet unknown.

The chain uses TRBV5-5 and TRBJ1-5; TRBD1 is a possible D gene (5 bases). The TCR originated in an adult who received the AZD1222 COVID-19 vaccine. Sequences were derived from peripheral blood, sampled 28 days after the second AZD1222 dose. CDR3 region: CASSLYGHISNQPQHF. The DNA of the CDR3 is TGTGCCAGCAGCTTATACGGACATATTAGCAATCAGCCCCAGCATTTT.